These 4 T cell receptor beta chains were all obtained from the same sample, sequenced in a study of neoadjuvant anti-PD-1 for oral cavity cancer. Clones were read by immunoSEQ multiplex PCR, and TCRdb kept only the in-frame ones, dropping some. Among approximately 74,000 clones listed, under 90% were seen once. The input for sequencing was PBMCs, taken before nivolumab (anti-PD-1) treatment. These receptor sequences come from a person aged 35-79 years with oral cavity squamous cell carcinoma.

This clone has just one count. V usage is TRBV11-2 and J usage is TRBJ1-1; maybe TRBD1 (6 bases). CDR1 is SGHAT, CDR2 FQNNGV, per germline. CDR3 size: 15 residues. Deletions cut 4 bases from V and 1 base from J, with 13 bases between. CDR3 residues: CASSSQGSGNTEAFF. DNA for the CDR3: TGTGCCAGCAGCTCACAGGGCTCGGGGAACACTGAAGCTTTCTTT. Full variable domain (remainder filled in from reference TRBV11-2 and TRBJ1-1): EAGVAQSPRYKIIEKRQSVAFWCNPISGHATLYWYQQILGQGPKLLIQFQNNGVVDDSQLPKDRFSAERLKGVDSTLKIQPAKLEDSAVYLCASSSQGSGNTEAFFGQGTRLTVV.

The V call is TRBV11-2, the J call TRBJ2-5, with TRBD2 matching 7 bases. The germline V gene has CDR1 SGHAT and CDR2 FQNNGV. The CDR3 runs to 15 residues. The trim removed 6 bases at V and 4 bases at J, leaving 11 bases unmatched. The CDR3 protein is CASSPGEGGRETQYF. The CDR3 bases are TGTGCCAGCAGTCCCGGTGAGGGAGGGCGAGAGACCCAGTACTTC.

This clone has only a few counts. One junction end does not reproduce the germline sequence, and a read error may be involved. V gene TRBV5-8 combines with J gene TRBJ2-7; 7 bases fit TRBD1. Germline lookup yields CDR1 SGHTS and CDR2 YDEGEE. This CDR3 contains 12 residues. The CDR3 loop is CASSLRGQRVRF. CDR3 sequence (DNA): TGTGCCAGCAGCCTCCGGGGACAGAGAGTTCGCTTC.

The rearrangement links TRBV28 to TRBJ2-2; 7 bases align to TRBD1. This CDR3 spans 13 amino acids. Germline CDR1 reads MDHEN; CDR2 reads SYDVKM. The V and J ends lost 5 bases and 7 bases, in that order; junction bases with no gene match: 4. The CDR3 DNA follows: TGTGCCAGCAGTCTCAGGGGGTACGGGGAGCTGTTTTTT. Translation gives CASSLRGYGELFF.